These 16 T cell receptor beta chains were all obtained from the same sample, sequenced in a study of blood T cells in healthy people across ages. The use of a sample-barcoded 5' primer and a J-beta primer mix characterized a second PCR of roughly 6 to 11 cycles. TCRdb passed the 5' RACE reads through MiXCR, listing each CDR3 protein once. In the table there are fewer than 900,000 distinct CDR3 sequences, 35% to 40% of which are singletons. Sequencing was performed on blood. These receptors originate from a young man in good health.

This clonotype came up a few times. The rearrangement links TRBV7-9 to TRBJ2-1; 8 bases agree with TRBD1. Trimming removed 5 bases from V and 2 bases from J; junction bases left unmatched: 11. This CDR3 comprises 17 residues. CDR1 and CDR2 (germline): SEHNR, FQNEAQ (reference sequence). CDR3 sequence reads: CASSLLGQGGPYNEQFF. The CDR3 DNA reads TGTGCCAGCAGCCTACTCGGACAGGGTGGTCCCTACAATGAGCAGTTCTTC.

This clonotype was counted once. The chain couples TRBV20-1 to TRBJ2-7; D is uncertain. The CDR3 has 14 amino acids. Trimming removed 1 base from V and 2 bases from J, with 12 bases in between. In germline, CDR1 is DFQATT, CDR2 SNEGSKA (reference sequence). CDR3 region: CSARGQTITYEQYF. The CDR3 nucleotides read TGCAGTGCTAGAGGCCAGACGATAACCTACGAGCAGTACTTC.

The chain carries TRBV9 and TRBJ2-2; D not certain. The V and J ends lost 3 bases and 3 bases respectively, with 18 bases between them. The CDR3 runs to 17 residues. From germline, CDR1 is SGDLS and CDR2 YYNGEE. CDR3 region: CASSAVRDFRHTGELFF. The CDR3 coding sequence is TGTGCCAGCAGCGCCGTGAGAGACTTCCGCCACACCGGGGAGCTGTTTTTT.

This clonotype was counted ten times or more. The gene calls are TRBV2 and TRBJ2-7; D perhaps matches TRBD1 (5 bases). V was trimmed by 3 bases and J by 3 bases, leaving 12 bases between them. Germline assignment: CDR1 SNHLY and CDR2 FYNNEI. This CDR3 has 14 amino acids. The DNA for the CDR3 is TGTGCCAGCAGTGAGGCAGGGATTGGCTACGAGCAGTACTTC. Its translation is CASSEAGIGYEQYF.

Points on this clonotype: A much bigger clone sits one base away, suggesting this may be a read error. CDR3 loop: CASSVAPFETQYF. The CDR3 DNA reads as TGTGCCAGCAGCGTAGCCCCCTTTGAGACCCAGTACTTC. The chain carries TRBV7-3 and TRBJ2-5; no firm D call. The ends were cut back, 5 bases at V and 5 bases at J, with 12 bases in the middle. The CDR3 consists of 13 residues. CDR1 and CDR2 from the germline V gene are SGHTA and FQGTGA. The complete variable domain, with remaining parts taken from reference TRBV7-3 and TRBJ2-5, reads GAGVSQTPSNKVTEKGKYVELRCDPISGHTALYWYRQSLGQGPEFLIYFQGTGAADDSGLPNDRFFAVRPEGSVSTLKIQRTERGDSAVYLCASSVAPFETQYFGPGTRLLVL.

The V call is TRBV5-6, the J call TRBJ2-3; D assignment may be TRBD1 or TRBD2 (6 bases each). Per germline, CDR1 SGHDT and CDR2 YYEEEE. Trimming took off 0 bases at V and 7 bases at J, with 9 bases between the two ends. The CDR3 covers 13 residues. CDR3 loop: CASSLGGGYTQYF. The CDR3 region has the DNA TGTGCCAGCAGCTTGGGAGGGGGGTATACGCAGTATTTT.

The rearrangement links TRBV12-3 or TRBV12-4 to TRBJ2-2; no clear D gene. The V and J ends lost 3 bases and 7 bases respectively, with 9 bases between them. CDR3 size: 13 residues. The CDR3 DNA reads as TGTGCCAGCAGTTTCAGGATTTACGGGGAGCTGTTTTTT. Translation gives CASSFRIYGELFF.

This clonotype was observed a handful of times. This sequence joins TRBV2 and TRBJ2-7, with 15 positions matching TRBD2. The CDR3 consists of 15 residues. CDR1 is SNHLY and CDR2 is FYNNEI in the germline V gene. J lost 9 bases, V lost 2 bases, and 5 bases had no gene match. The CDR3 sequence is CASSERGLAGGRQYF. CDR3 sequence (DNA): TGTGCCAGCAGTGAAAGGGGACTAGCGGGGGGAAGGCAGTACTTC.

J is TRBJ1-1 and V is TRBV10-3; D is possibly TRBD1 (5 bases). The CDR3 is 13 amino acids. Deletions cut 3 bases from V and 6 bases from J, with 11 bases between. The V gene's germline CDR1 is ENHRY and CDR2 SYGVKD. The CDR3 is CAISDRAGAEAFF. The CDR3 DNA sequence: TGTGCCATCAGTGACAGGGCCGGTGCTGAAGCTTTCTTT.

This rearrangement joins TRBV12-3 or TRBV12-4 to TRBJ1-4, with D possibly TRBD1 on 5 matching bases. The V end was cut by 6 bases, the J end by 3 bases, with 17 bases between. The CDR3 has 16 amino acids. CDR3 protein: CASSKGLVRANEKLFF. CDR3 nucleotide sequence: TGTGCCAGCAGCAAGGGACTTGTAAGAGCTAATGAAAAACTGTTTTTT.

In this sample, this clonotype turned up a few times. The chain combines TRBV6-5 with TRBJ1-2; possibly TRBD1 for D (5 bases). Deletions cut 9 bases from V and 3 bases from J, with 14 bases between. Per germline, CDR1 MNHEY and CDR2 SVGAGI. The CDR3 is 13 residues long. The CDR3 nucleotides are TGTGCCAGTCATACGACAGTGGACTATGGCTACACCTTC. Encoded protein: CASHTTVDYGYTF.

A few counts support this clonotype. J is TRBJ2-3 and V is TRBV12-3 or TRBV12-4, with D perhaps matching TRBD2 (5 bases). V was trimmed by 3 bases and J by 6 bases, leaving 13 bases between them. The CDR3 consists of 14 residues. The CDR3 spells CASSLMRVGDTQYF. The CDR3 DNA reads as TGTGCCAGCAGTTTGATGCGGGTGGGGGATACGCAGTATTTT.

As regards this clonotype: A clone one base away is much larger, so this may be a read error. The rearrangement uses TRBV7-2 and TRBJ1-2, with D uncertain. Germline CDR1 and CDR2: SGHTA and FQGNSA. The CDR3 length is 11 residues. Deletions cut 5 bases from V and 9 bases from J, with 10 bases between. CDR3 sequence reads: CASSQSQSYTF. CDR3 sequence (DNA): TGTGCCAGCAGCCAATCCCAGAGCTACACCTTC.

The rearrangement joins TRBV7-3 to TRBJ2-2, with TRBD2 as a possible D gene (6 bases). Germline values: CDR1 SGHTA, CDR2 FQGTGA. Trimming removed 6 bases from V and 7 bases from J, with 18 bases in between. This CDR3 region has 15 residues. CDR3 amino acids: CASSPTSLRGGELFF. In DNA, the CDR3 is TGTGCCAGCAGTCCAACTAGCCTTCGGGGCGGGGAGCTGTTTTTT.

To note about this clonotype: A junction boundary mismatches the germline segment, possibly from a read error. The chain links TRBV5-4 to TRBJ1-2; D is unresolved. The CDR3 sequence is 14 residues long. The germline V gene has CDR1 SGHNT and CDR2 YYREEE (reference sequence). CDR3 coding DNA: TGTGCCGGCAGCTTAGGGTTGAATACCTATGGCTACACCTTC. Its translation is CAGSLGLNTYGYTF.

This clonotype appeared a few times. The chain couples TRBV5-1 to TRBJ2-7, with 7 positions matching TRBD1. CDR1 is SGHRS, CDR2 YFSETQ, per germline. There are 12 residues in the CDR3. J was trimmed by 2 bases and V by 7 bases; bases with no gene match: 3. CDR3 protein: CASRDSTYEQYF. CDR3 nucleotides: TGCGCCAGCCGGGACAGTACCTACGAGCAGTACTTC. Drawing the rest from reference TRBV5-1 and TRBJ2-7, the complete variable domain is KAGVTQTPRYLIKTRGQQVTLSCSPISGHRSVSWYQQTPGQGLQFLFEYFSETQRNKGNFPGRFSGRQFSNSRSEMNVSTLELGDSALYLCASRDSTYEQYFGPGTRLTVT.